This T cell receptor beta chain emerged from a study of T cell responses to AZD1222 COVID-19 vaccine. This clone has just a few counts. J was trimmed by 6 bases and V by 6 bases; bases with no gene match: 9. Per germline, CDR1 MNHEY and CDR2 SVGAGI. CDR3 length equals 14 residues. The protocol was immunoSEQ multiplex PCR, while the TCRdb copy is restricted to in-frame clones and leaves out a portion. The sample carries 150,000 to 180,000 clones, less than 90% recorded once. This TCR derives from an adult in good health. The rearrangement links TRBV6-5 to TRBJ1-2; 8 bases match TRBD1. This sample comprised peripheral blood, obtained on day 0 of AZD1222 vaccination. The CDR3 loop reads CASRATGGEDGYTF. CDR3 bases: TGTGCCAGCAGAGCTACAGGGGGTGAGGATGGCTACACCTTC.